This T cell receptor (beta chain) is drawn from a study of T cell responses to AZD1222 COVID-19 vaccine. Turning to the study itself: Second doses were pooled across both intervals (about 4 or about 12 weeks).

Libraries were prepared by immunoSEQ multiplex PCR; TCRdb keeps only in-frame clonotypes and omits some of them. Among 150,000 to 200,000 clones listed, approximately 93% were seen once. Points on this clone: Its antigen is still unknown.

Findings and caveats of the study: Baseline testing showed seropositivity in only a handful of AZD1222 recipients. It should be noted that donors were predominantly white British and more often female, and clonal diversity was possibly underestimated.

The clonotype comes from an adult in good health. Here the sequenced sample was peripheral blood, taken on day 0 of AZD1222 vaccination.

The CDR3 DNA reads as TGTGCCACCAGCAGAGAACGGATCCGTGAAGCTTTCTTT. It is translated as CATSRERIREAFF. The J gene is TRBJ1-1, the V gene TRBV15; D not certain. The germline gives CDR1 LNHNV, CDR2 YYDKDF (reference sequence). V lost 0 bases and J lost 7, with 9 bases in between. This CDR3 is built from 13 residues.